Given below is one T cell receptor (beta chain) in context. Its target is unknown. This CDR3 region has 16 residues. V was pared by 4 bases and J by 0 bases, with 14 bases between. Per the germline V gene, CDR1 is SGHDT and CDR2 is YYEEEE. The sample comes from a study of beta chain features in type 1 diabetes. Turning to the study itself: Age, gender and cell yields were similar between patients and healthy donors. Points from the study as a whole: TCRB rearrangement may or may not be influenced by HLA type; here this remained unresolved. Patients with type 1 diabetes showed fewer VDJ junction insertions and more deletions.

Every single donor gave one heparinised blood draw, and these averaged roughly 100 mL. Reverse transcribing all isolated RNA meant expressed TCRB transcripts were sequenced. Sequencing used immunoSEQ multiplex PCR; TCRdb keeps in-frame clones, though not all of them. This sample carries 300,000 to 350,000 clones, 15% to 20% of them seen once, and the ten largest clones take 0.035% to 0.05%. The sequenced sample was naive CD4+ T cells from blood. The chain combines TRBV5-6 with TRBJ1-5, with no clear D. The sequence was obtained from a woman younger than 30 in good health. The CDR3 DNA reads TGTGCCAGCAGCGACTCCCGATTCAATAGCAATCAGCCCCAGCATTTT. As protein: CASSDSRFNSNQPQHF. Complete variable domain (other parts from reference TRBV5-6 and TRBJ1-5): DAGVTQSPTHLIKTRGQQVTLRCSPKSGHDTVSWYQQALGQGPQFIFQYYEEEERQRGNFPDRFSGHQFPNYSSELNVNALLLGDSALYLCASSDSRFNSNQPQHFGDGTRLSIL.